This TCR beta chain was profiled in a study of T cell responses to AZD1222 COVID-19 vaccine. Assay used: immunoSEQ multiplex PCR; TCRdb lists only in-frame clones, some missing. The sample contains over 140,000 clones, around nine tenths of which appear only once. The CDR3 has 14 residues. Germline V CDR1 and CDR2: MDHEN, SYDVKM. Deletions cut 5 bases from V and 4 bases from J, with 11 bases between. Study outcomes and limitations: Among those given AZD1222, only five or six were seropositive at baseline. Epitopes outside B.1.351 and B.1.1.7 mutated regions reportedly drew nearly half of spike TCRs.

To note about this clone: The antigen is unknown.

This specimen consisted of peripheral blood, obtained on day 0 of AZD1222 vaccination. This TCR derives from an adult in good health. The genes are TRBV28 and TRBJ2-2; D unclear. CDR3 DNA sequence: TGTGCCAGCAGTCCCCCCTTAGGCACCGGGGAGCTGTTTTTT. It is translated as CASSPPLGTGELFF.